These 13 T cell receptor beta chains were all obtained from the same sample, sequenced in a study of spatial heterogeneity in lung cancer. TCRdb reanalysed the 5' RACE reads using MiXCR and keeps one entry per CDR3 protein. The sample has some 34,000 distinct CDR3 sequences, 7% to 7.5% seen once. Described time point: sample taken at primary tumor resection. Source: PBMCs, taken at surgery. The receptor set was obtained from a female donor with early-stage non-small cell lung cancer.

The chain couples TRBV7-2 to TRBJ2-3; D gene uncertain. The CDR3 totals 12 residues. CDR1 and CDR2 from the germline V gene are SGHTA and FQGNSA. The V gene lost 7 bases and the J gene lost 6 bases, with 11 bases spanning the gap. The CDR3 region has the DNA TGTGCCAGCACCCAAACTTGGGATACGCAGTATTTT. Translated, it gives CASTQTWDTQYF. The full variable domain, in which reference TRBV7-2 and TRBJ2-3 provide the parts outside the CDR3, is GAGVSQSPSNKVTEKGKDVELRCDPISGHTALYWYRQSLGQGLEFLIYFQGNSAPDKSGLPSDRFSAERTGGSVSTLTIQRTQQEDSAVYLCASTQTWDTQYFGPGTRLTVL.

This clonotype has a count of ten or more. The V call is TRBV20-1, the J call TRBJ2-3, with 12 bases fitting TRBD2. The V gene's germline CDR1 is DFQATT and CDR2 SNEGSKA (reference sequence). V lost 3 bases, J lost 0 bases, and 7 bases stayed unmatched. The CDR3 consists of 17 residues. For the CDR3, the DNA is TGCAGTGCTAGTGTCCTAGCGGGAGGGCCCAGCACAGATACGCAGTATTTT. Its translation is CSASVLAGGPSTDTQYF.

This clonotype was seen many times. The V gene is TRBV2, the J gene TRBJ2-2; TRBD2 aligns across 9 bases. The CDR3 has 14 residues. V lost 8 bases and J lost 4; bases outside the gene matches: 5. The germline gives CDR1 SNHLY, CDR2 FYNNEI. The CDR3 bases are TGTGCCAGCGGGAAACTAGCGGGCACCGGGGAGCTGTTTTTT. Protein sequence: CASGKLAGTGELFF.

The rearrangement joins TRBV27 to TRBJ2-7; TRBD2 is a possible D gene (6 bases). The germline CDR1 and CDR2 sequences are MNHEY and SMNVEV (reference sequence). V was clipped by 7 bases and J by 7 bases, with 17 bases between them. CDR3 length equals 13 residues. CDR3 sequence (DNA): TGTGCCAGCACCTCTGTGGCGGGAACGGAGCAGTACTTC. It codes for CASTSVAGTEQYF.

Of note for this clonotype: The junction does not match germline at one end; this may be a read error. This chain connects TRBV11-2 to TRBJ2-6; D gene unclear. The CDR3 has 14 amino acids. From germline, CDR1 is SGHAT and CDR2 FQNNGV. CDR3 residues: CASSLPSRANVLTF. The CDR3 DNA follows: TGTGCCAGCAGCCTCCCCTCTAGGGCCAACGTCCTGACTTTC.

This clonotype was found many times. The chain has TRBV12-3 or TRBV12-4 and TRBJ2-1; unclear D gene. V was cut by 2 bases and J by 8 bases, with 13 bases left in between. The CDR3 is made up of 14 amino acids. CDR3 sequence: CASSLLVSGDEQFF. DNA for the CDR3: TGTGCCAGCAGTTTACTCGTGTCGGGTGATGAGCAGTTCTTC.

This clonotype was found many times. The V gene is TRBV5-1, the J gene TRBJ2-5; 9 bases are a match to TRBD2. Germline V CDR1 and CDR2: SGHRS, YFSETQ. The CDR3 contains 17 residues. V was clipped by 0 bases and J by 5 bases; unmatched bases: 11. CDR3 coding DNA: TGCGCCAGCAGCTTGGCGCCAGCGGGAGGAGCGGCCGAGACCCAGTACTTC. Amino acids: CASSLAPAGGAAETQYF.

This clonotype was observed a handful of times. The genes are TRBV29-1 and TRBJ2-1, with 9 bases fitting TRBD2. CDR3 length: 14 residues. The germline gives CDR1 SQVTM, CDR2 ANQGSEA. With V trimmed by 7 bases and J by 6 bases, 10 bases remained unmatched. Here the CDR3 DNA reads TGCAGCGGAAGACTAAGCGGGGGGCCCAATGAGCAGTTCTTC. Residues: CSGRLSGGPNEQFF.

This clonotype was counted ten times or more. The chain couples TRBV12-3 or TRBV12-4 to TRBJ2-3; 8 bases are shared with TRBD1. CDR3 length: 16 residues. V lost 6 bases, J lost 4 bases, and 12 bases stayed unmatched. The CDR3 DNA reads TGTGCCAGCAGACCCTCCGGCAGGGGGCTAGCAGATACGCAGTATTTT. Translating gives CASRPSGRGLADTQYF.

This clonotype was counted ten times or more. The rearrangement uses TRBV7-8 and TRBJ2-5; D is possibly TRBD2 (6 bases). The V end was cut by 5 bases, the J end by 3 bases, with 16 bases between. The CDR3 contains 15 residues. Germline loops: CDR1 SGHVS, CDR2 FQNEAQ. The CDR3 region is CASSEGLQREETQYF. Here the CDR3 DNA reads TGTGCCAGCAGCGAGGGACTCCAGAGGGAAGAGACCCAGTACTTC.

This clonotype was recorded at least ten times. The chain employs TRBV5-6 and TRBJ2-3; D call uncertain. This CDR3 is 12 amino acids long. Trimming pared 6 bases from V and 8 bases from J, leaving 13 bases between. Germline values: CDR1 SGHDT, CDR2 YYEEEE. The CDR3 loop is CASNVPSGTQYF. DNA of the CDR3: TGTGCCAGCAATGTCCCCTCCGGTACGCAGTATTTT.

The table lists this clonotype with a few counts. The J gene is TRBJ1-6, the V gene TRBV7-8; 9 nucleotides line up with TRBD1. The CDR3 is 14 amino acids. The germline V gene has CDR1 SGHVS and CDR2 FQNEAQ. Trimming removed 7 bases from V and 11 bases from J; junction bases left unmatched: 9. CDR3 sequence reads: CASNLGTGLTPLHF. The DNA for the CDR3 is TGTGCCAGCAACTTGGGGACAGGGCTGACACCCCTCCACTTT.

This clonotype was detected ten times or more. This chain links TRBV7-6 with TRBJ1-5; unclear D gene. Germline CDR1 reads SGHVS; CDR2 reads FNYEAQ. CDR3 size: 15 residues. V was cut by 5 bases and J by 1 base, with 12 bases left in between. Here the CDR3 reads CASSRGGFSNQPQHF. CDR3 sequence (DNA): TGTGCCAGCAGCCGCGGAGGGTTCAGCAATCAGCCCCAGCATTTT.